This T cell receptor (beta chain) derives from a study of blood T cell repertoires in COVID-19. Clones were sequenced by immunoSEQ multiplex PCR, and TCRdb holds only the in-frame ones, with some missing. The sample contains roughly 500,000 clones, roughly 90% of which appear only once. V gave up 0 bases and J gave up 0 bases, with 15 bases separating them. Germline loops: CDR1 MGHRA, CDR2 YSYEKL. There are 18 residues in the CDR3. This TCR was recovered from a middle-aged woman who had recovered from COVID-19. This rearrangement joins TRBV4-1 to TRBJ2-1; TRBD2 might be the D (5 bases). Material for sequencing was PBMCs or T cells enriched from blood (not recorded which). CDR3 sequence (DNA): TGCGCCAGCAGCCAAGATTGGGGTGCGGACTCCTCCTACAATGAGCAGTTCTTC. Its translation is CASSQDWGADSSYNEQFF.